Included here is one T cell receptor (beta chain) sequence, with context. Its specificity is not known. This entry belongs to a study of cytomegalovirus exposure and HLA in healthy donors. Overall study findings and caveats: In vitro experiments confirmed that three CMV-associated chains were specific for CMV antigens. For presence/absence analyses, sequencing depth was assumed to be roughly uniform across donors.

This CDR3 is 15 amino acids long. J gave up 5 bases and V 5 bases, and 8 bases lay outside the gene matches. The V gene's germline CDR1 is SNHLY and CDR2 FYNNEI. 60 Vbeta and 13 Jbeta primers were used in PCR. Measured with immunoSEQ multiplex PCR; TCRdb has only the in-frame clones, and not every one. The table lists approximately 110,000 clones, 65% to 75% of them singletons. The TCR sequence derives from a man in his thirties or forties in good health and CMV-seropositive. The V and J genes are TRBV2 and TRBJ2-1; 8 nucleotides line up with TRBD2. Input material: PBMCs. The CDR3 DNA reads as TGTGCCAGCAGTCCCGGGCCGGGGGGGGACAATGAGCAGTTCTTC. This codes for CASSPGPGGDNEQFF.